This T cell receptor (beta chain) was recovered during a study of blood T cells in healthy people across ages. Per sample, extraction of total RNA gave at least 6 micrograms in every case. A J-beta primer mix and a sample-barcoded 5' primer were used in a second PCR of about 6 to 12 cycles. Each CDR3 protein is one row after TCRdb ran MiXCR on the 5' RACE reads. The table lists about 800,000 distinct CDR3 sequences, just under 25% of them singletons. This CDR3 is built from 19 residues. V dropped 0 bases and J dropped 3; count of bases not matched to a gene: 12. Germline CDR1 and CDR2: LGHNA and YSLEER. These data are also associated with another study on T cells of mothers and their children.

The receptor comes from a boy aged 5-17 years in good health. The genes are TRBV4-3 and TRBJ2-2; 8 positions match TRBD2. Sequencing was carried out using blood. The CDR3 DNA follows: TGCGCCAGCAGCCAAGATTCTTTAGCGGGGACAACCTACACCGGGGAGCTGTTTTTT. It translates to CASSQDSLAGTTYTGELFF.